Following are 13 T cell receptor beta chains from one sample sequenced in a study of CD8+CD57+ T cells in acquired aplastic anemia. The TCR beta profiling, which covered VDJ combination and CDR3 sequence, was carried out using genomic DNA as the template. Each CDR3 protein gets one entry after TCRdb re-called the reads with MiXCR. Found here are approximately 200,000 distinct CDR3 sequences, over 60% of them singletons; the top ten hold 46%. Sequencing input: sorted CD4+, CD8+, or CD8+CD57+ T cells (not recorded which) from PBMCs. These receptors were obtained from a human donor with severe aplastic anemia or a healthy control (not recorded which).

In DNA, the CDR3 is TGTGCCACCAGTGATTTGAGCACAGATACGCAGTATTTT. Residues: CATSDLSTDTQYF. The chain joins TRBV24-1 to TRBJ2-3, with unresolved D. The CDR3 length is 13 residues. V was clipped by 0 bases and J by 0 bases, with 0 bases between them. The germline CDR1 and CDR2 sequences are KGHDR and SFDVKD.

This chain links TRBV4-1 with TRBJ1-1, with TRBD1 identical over 8 bases. Trimming cost V 4 bases and J 5 bases; bases outside gene matches: 15. This CDR3 spans 17 amino acids. Germline-derived CDR1 and CDR2 are MGHRA and YSYEKL. CDR3 coding DNA: TGCGCCAGCAGCCGACTACCCCGGACAGGGCCAGGGACTGAAGCTTTCTTT. Its protein product is CASSRLPRTGPGTEAFF.

The V gene is TRBV20-1, the J gene TRBJ2-7; D is unresolved. Trimming removed 0 bases from V and 5 bases from J, with 14 bases in between. This CDR3 is 14 amino acids long. From germline, CDR1 is DFQATT and CDR2 SNEGSKA (reference sequence). The CDR3 coding sequence is TGCAGTGCTAGAGATGCCGGTTCTGACAACGAGCAGTACTTC. It translates to CSARDAGSDNEQYF.

The chain uses TRBV7-8 and TRBJ2-7, with TRBD1 matching over 8 bases. The germline CDR1 and CDR2 sequences are SGHVS and FQNEAQ. The CDR3 consists of 14 residues. V shed 7 bases and J 1 base; nucleotides not matched to a gene: 6. CDR3 sequence (DNA): TGTGCCAGCACAATGGGACAGGAATCCTACGAGCAGTACTTC. The encoded protein is CASTMGQESYEQYF.

V is TRBV5-6 and J is TRBJ2-7; D is perhaps TRBD1 (5 bases). Germline CDR1 reads SGHDT; CDR2 reads YYEEEE. This CDR3 region has 13 residues. Between the trimmed V and J ends, which lost 4 bases and 6 bases, there was a span of 14 bases. The CDR3 spells CASSGAGGAEQYF. CDR3 nucleotides: TGTGCCAGCAGCGGGGCCGGTGGAGCCGAGCAGTACTTC.

This sequence joins TRBV29-1 and TRBJ2-1; TRBD1 is a possible D gene (6 bases). Germline V gene data show CDR1 as SQVTM and CDR2 as ANQGSEA. The CDR3 has 14 residues. V gave up 2 bases and J gave up 9 bases, with 17 bases separating them. The CDR3 DNA reads TGCAGCGTTGAACAGGGGACCCGCCTTCGTGAGCAGTTCTTC. It encodes CSVEQGTRLREQFF.

The sample holds many counts of this clonotype. The gene calls are TRBV27 and TRBJ1-1, with 7 bases identical to TRBD1. V lost 10 bases and J lost 4; bases outside the gene matches: 6. CDR1 MNHEY and CDR2 SMNVEV come from the germline V gene (reference sequence). The CDR3 is 12 residues long. The CDR3 coding sequence is TGTGCCACCTACTCAGGGGGCACTGAAGCTTTCTTT. Translation gives CATYSGGTEAFF.

The rearrangement links TRBV20-1 to TRBJ1-1; D ambiguous. There are 11 residues in the CDR3. Germline CDR1 and CDR2: DFQATT and SNEGSKA (reference sequence). Trimming left V 2 bases short and J 3 bases short, with 4 bases between. The CDR3 nucleotides are TGCAGTGCTAGAAGGGACACTGAAGCTTTCTTT. It encodes CSARRDTEAFF.

V and J are TRBV7-9 and TRBJ2-1, with TRBD1 matching over 9 bases. V lost 0 bases to trimming and J lost 6 bases; unmatched junction nucleotides: 6. Per the germline V gene, CDR1 is SEHNR and CDR2 is FQNEAQ (reference sequence). The CDR3 extends over 16 amino acids. The CDR3 loop is CASSLATGGLGNEQFF. CDR3 nucleotide sequence: TGTGCCAGCAGCTTAGCCACAGGGGGCTTGGGCAATGAGCAGTTCTTC.

The chain recombines TRBV30 with TRBJ2-7; 7 bases match TRBD1. CDR3 length: 16 amino acids. CDR1 and CDR2 (germline): GTSNPN, SVGIG (reference sequence). V dropped 5 bases and J dropped 3; count of bases not matched to a gene: 16. In DNA, the CDR3 is TGTGCCTGGGGGACCGGTGGGGACAGAAAATACTACGAGCAGTACTTC. Amino acid sequence: CAWGTGGDRKYYEQYF.

The V gene is TRBV29-1, the J gene TRBJ2-3; no definite D call. V lost 7 bases and J lost 0, with 8 bases in between. The germline V gene has CDR1 SQVTM and CDR2 ANQGSEA. This CDR3 spans 12 amino acids. The CDR3, as DNA: TGCAGCGGCACGACTAGCACAGATACGCAGTATTTT. Protein: CSGTTSTDTQYF.

The rearrangement links TRBV10-3 to TRBJ1-1; possibly TRBD1 for D (5 bases). Germline V gene data show CDR1 as ENHRY and CDR2 as SYGVKD. Trimming took 3 bases from V and 6 from J, leaving 14 bases between them. This CDR3 contains 14 residues. In DNA form, the CDR3 reads TGTGCCATCAGTGACCAGGGTGGTTTCGCTGAAGCTTTCTTT. Translated, it gives CAISDQGGFAEAFF.

The V call is TRBV7-9, the J call TRBJ2-7, with 8 positions matching TRBD2. CDR3 size: 13 residues. The junction had 5 bases not matched to a gene; V was cut back by 7 bases and J by 3 bases. Germline loops: CDR1 SEHNR, CDR2 FQNEAQ (reference sequence). In nucleotides, the CDR3 is TGTGCCAGCACCCGCGCGGGGGGCTACGAGCAGTACTTC. This translates into CASTRAGGYEQYF.